The TCR beta chain described here comes from a study of beta chain features in type 1 diabetes. Study-level background: Age, gender and cell yields were alike across patients and healthy donors.

This clone was found a few times. Antigen unknown. Study results and limitations: All four CD4+ subsets of Type 1 diabetes patients contained TCRB CDR3s that were moderately but significantly shorter.

Every isolated RNA sample was fully reverse transcribed, so sequencing captured expressed TCRB transcripts. Sequenced by immunoSEQ multiplex PCR; TCRdb stores in-frame clones only, minus some. The data show about 160,000 clones, approximately 7.8% seen once. V shed 9 bases and J 3 bases; nucleotides not matched to a gene: 10. Per the germline V gene, CDR1 is MDHEN and CDR2 is SYDVKM. The CDR3 consists of 15 residues. This rearrangement joins TRBV28 to TRBJ1-2, with TRBD1 matching over 10 bases. This receptor was obtained from a woman between 40 and 50 years old with type 1 diabetes. The source material was central memory CD4+ T cells from blood. In DNA, the CDR3 is TGTGCCAGTACTTACGGGACAGGGGAACACTATGGCTACACCTTC. Protein product: CASTYGTGEHYGYTF.